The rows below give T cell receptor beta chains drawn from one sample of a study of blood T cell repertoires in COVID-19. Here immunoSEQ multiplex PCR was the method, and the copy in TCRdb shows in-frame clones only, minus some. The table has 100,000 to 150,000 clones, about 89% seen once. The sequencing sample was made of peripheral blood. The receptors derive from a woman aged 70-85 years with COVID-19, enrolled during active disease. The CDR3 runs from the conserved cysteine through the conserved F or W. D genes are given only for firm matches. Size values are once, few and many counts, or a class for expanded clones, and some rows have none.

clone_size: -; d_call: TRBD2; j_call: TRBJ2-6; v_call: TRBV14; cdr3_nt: TGTGCCAGCAGCCAACCGACTAGCGGGGGGGATGGGGCCAACGTCCTGACTTTC; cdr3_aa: CASSQPTSGGDGANVLTF
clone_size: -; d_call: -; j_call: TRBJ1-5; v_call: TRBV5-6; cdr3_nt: TGTGCCAGCAGCAAGACAGAAAATCAGCCCCAGCATTTT; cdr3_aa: CASSKTENQPQHF
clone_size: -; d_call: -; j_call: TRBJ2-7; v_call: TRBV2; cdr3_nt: TGTGCCAGCAGCCCCCTACAGGGATCCTACGAGCAGTACTTC; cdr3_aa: CASSPLQGSYEQYF
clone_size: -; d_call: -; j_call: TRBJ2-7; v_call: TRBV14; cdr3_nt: TGTGCCAGCAGCCAAGATAGGGGGGGGACCTACGAGCAGTACTTC; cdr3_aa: CASSQDRGGTYEQYF
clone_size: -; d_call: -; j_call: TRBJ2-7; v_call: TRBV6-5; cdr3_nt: TGTGCCAGCAGACAGCGGGTCTACGAGCAGTACTTC; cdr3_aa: CASRQRVYEQYF
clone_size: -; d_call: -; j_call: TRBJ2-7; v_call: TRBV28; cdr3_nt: TGTGCCAGCAGTTTAGGGGCCAGGGTGGGCGAGCAGTACTTC; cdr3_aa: CASSLGARVGEQYF
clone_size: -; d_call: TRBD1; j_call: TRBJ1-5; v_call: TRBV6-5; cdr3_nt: TGTGCCAGCAGCATACAGGGGAATGGCAATCAGCCCCAGCATTTT; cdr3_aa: CASSIQGNGNQPQHF
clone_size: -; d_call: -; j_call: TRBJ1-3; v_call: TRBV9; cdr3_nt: TGTGCCAGCAGCGCCACTCCGGGGTCTCCAGGAAACACCATATATTTT; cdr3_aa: CASSATPGSPGNTIYF
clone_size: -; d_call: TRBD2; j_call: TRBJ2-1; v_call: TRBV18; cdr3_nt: TGTGCCAGCTCTTCCCAGCGGGGGTTAGATGAGCAGTTCTTC; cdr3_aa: CASSSQRGLDEQFF
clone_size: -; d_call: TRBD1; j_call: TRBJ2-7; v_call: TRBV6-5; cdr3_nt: TGTGCCAGCAGTTACGAGACAGGGGCCTACGAGCAGTACTTC; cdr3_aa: CASSYETGAYEQYF
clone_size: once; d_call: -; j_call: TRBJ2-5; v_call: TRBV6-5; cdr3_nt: TGTGCCAGCAGTTATACGATGAGCCCCTGGGAGACCCAGTACTTC; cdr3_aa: CASSYTMSPWETQYF
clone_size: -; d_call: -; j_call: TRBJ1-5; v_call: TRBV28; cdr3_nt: TGTGCCAGCAATCCAAGTCAGTCATCCAGGGTATTAAGGAATGAGCCCCAGCATTTT; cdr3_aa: CASNPSQSSRVLRNEPQHF
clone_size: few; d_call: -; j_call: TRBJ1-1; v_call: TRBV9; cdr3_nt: TGTGCCAGCAGCGAGGGTGCAGGGGAAGCTTTCTTT; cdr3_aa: CASSEGAGEAFF
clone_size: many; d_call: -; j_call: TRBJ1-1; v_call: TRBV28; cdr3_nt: TGTGCCAGCTGGACAGAGGGTGAGGGCACTGAAGCTTTCTTT; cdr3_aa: CASWTEGEGTEAFF
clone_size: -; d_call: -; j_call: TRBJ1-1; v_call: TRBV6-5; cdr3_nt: TGTGCCAGTGACTACAGGGAGTTCACTGAAGCTTTCTTT; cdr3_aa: CASDYREFTEAFF
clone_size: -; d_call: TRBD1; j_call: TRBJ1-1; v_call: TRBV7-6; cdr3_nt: TGTGCCAGCAGCCCGGGACAGGGCTCTGAAGCTTTCTTT; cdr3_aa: CASSPGQGSEAFF